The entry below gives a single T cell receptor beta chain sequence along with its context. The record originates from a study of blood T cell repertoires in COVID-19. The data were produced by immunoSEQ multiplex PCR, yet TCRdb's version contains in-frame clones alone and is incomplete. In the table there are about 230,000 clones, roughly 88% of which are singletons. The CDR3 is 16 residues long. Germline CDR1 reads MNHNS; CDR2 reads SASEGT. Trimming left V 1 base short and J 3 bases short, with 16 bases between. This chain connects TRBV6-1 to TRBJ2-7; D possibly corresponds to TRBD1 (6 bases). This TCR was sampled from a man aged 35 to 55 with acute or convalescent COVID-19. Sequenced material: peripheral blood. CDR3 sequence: CASSEGRTALIYEQYF. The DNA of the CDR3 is TGTGCCAGCAGTGAAGGGAGGACAGCGCTAATCTACGAGCAGTACTTC.